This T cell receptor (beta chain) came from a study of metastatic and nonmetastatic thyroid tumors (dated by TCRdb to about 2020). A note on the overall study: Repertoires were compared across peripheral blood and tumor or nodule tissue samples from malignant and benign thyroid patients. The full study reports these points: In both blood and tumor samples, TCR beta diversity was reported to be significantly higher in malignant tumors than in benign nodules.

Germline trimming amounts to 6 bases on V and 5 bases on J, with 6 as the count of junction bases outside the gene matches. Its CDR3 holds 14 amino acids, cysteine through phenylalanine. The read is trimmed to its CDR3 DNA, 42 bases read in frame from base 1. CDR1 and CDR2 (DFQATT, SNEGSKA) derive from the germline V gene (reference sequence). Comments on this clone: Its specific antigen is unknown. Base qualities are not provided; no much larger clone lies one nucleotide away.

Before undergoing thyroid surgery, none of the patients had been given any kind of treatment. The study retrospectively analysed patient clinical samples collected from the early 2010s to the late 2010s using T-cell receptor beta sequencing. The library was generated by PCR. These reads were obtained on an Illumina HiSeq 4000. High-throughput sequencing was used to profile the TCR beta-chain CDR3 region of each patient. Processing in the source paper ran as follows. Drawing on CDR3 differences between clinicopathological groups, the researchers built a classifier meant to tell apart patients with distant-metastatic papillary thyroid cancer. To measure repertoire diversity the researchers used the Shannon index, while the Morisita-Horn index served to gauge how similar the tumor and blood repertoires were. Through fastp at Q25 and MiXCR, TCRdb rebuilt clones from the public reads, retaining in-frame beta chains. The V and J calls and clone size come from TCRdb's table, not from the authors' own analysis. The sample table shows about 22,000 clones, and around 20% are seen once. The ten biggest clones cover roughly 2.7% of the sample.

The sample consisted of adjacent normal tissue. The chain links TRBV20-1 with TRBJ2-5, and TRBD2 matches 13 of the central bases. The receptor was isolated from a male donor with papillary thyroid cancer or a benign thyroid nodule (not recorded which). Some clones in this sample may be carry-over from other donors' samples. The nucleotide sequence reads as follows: TGCAGTGCAAGGACTAGCGGGAGTTTCGAGACCCAGTACTTC. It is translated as CSARTSGSFETQYF.